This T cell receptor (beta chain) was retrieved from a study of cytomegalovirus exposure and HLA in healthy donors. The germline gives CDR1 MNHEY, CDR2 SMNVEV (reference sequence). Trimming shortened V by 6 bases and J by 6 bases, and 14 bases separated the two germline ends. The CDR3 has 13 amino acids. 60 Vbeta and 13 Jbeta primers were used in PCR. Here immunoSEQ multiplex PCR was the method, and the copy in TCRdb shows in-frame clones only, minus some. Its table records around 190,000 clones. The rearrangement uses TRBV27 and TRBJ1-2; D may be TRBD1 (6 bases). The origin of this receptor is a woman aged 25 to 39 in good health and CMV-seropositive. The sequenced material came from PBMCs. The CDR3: CASSPQGYDGYTF. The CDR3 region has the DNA TGTGCCAGCAGCCCTCAGGGGTACGATGGCTACACCTTC.